The present entry profiles one T cell receptor beta chain with its context. The authors reverse transcribed roughly 0.45 to 1 ug RNA with random hexamers. TCRdb passed the immunoSEQ multiplex PCR reads through MiXCR, listing each CDR3 protein once. The repertoire holds roughly 89,000 distinct CDR3 sequences, with roughly 96% as singletons. These data originate in a study of CD8 T cells in Susac syndrome. The receptor's source is a human donor with Susac syndrome. Sequenced material: CD8+ T cells from PBMCs.

The CDR3 region has the DNA TGTGCCAGCAGCTTAACAGGGTTCGGGGACACTGAAGCTTTCTTT. As protein: CASSLTGFGDTEAFF. V is TRBV7-3 and J is TRBJ1-1; D is uncertain. The CDR3 runs to 15 residues. V dropped 0 bases and J dropped 3 bases, with 11 bases sitting between them. The V gene's germline CDR1 is SGHTA and CDR2 FQGTGA.